The text below deals with one T cell receptor beta chain. These data are taken from a study of blood T cell repertoires in COVID-19. Study-level background: Acute and convalescent COVID-19 specimens originated in the United States, Italy and Spain. T cells, B-cell-depleted T cells, or PBMCs provided the cDNA or gDNA that served as material.

Study processing details: By means of reference gene primer amplification, nucleated cell counts were estimated. Using immunoSEQ multiplex PCR, the repertoire was profiled, and TCRdb retains in-frame clones only, with some absent. V and J calls and clone size are as listed in that table; D and trimming were resolved from the DNA. The data contain about 16,000 clones, 85% to 95% of them singletons. V dropped 4 bases and J dropped 6; count of bases not matched to a gene: 5. Looked up from germline, CDR1 is SGHNT and CDR2 is YYREEE (reference sequence). This CDR3 contains 14 residues. The material sequenced was peripheral blood. The sequence derives from a human donor with active COVID-19. The donor label of this sample is uncertain. The rearrangement uses TRBV5-4 and TRBJ2-2, with TRBD2 identical over 8 bases. CDR3 loop: CASSPRGGSGELFF. The CDR3 DNA follows: TGTGCCAGCAGCCCCCGGGGGGGATCCGGGGAGCTGTTTTTT.